Included here is one T cell receptor (beta chain) sequence, with context. The antigen is unknown. The CDR3 loop spans 14 amino acids. J was trimmed by 2 bases and V by 3 bases; bases with no gene match: 3. Per germline, CDR1 KGHSH and CDR2 LQKENI. The study enrolled healthy HIV-negative adults without recent acute infections or vaccinations as donors. This sample was included in a study of shared clonotypes between healthy human individuals. Study findings and constraints: Compared with memory subsets, naive subsets generally had larger estimated richness.

The assay was immunoSEQ multiplex PCR, and TCRdb's table has in-frame clones only and misses some. The sample shows fewer than 3 million clones, about 90% of them seen only once. The chain uses TRBV18 and TRBJ2-7; 8 positions match TRBD1. This TCR was sampled from a young man in good health. Some clones in this sample may be carry-over from other donors' samples. The sequenced sample was naive CD4+ T cells from PBMCs. Subset of the sample: CD45RA+ positively selected. CDR3 residues: CASSPRGQAYEQYF. The CDR3 bases are TGTGCCAGCTCACCGAGGGGACAGGCCTACGAGCAGTACTTC.